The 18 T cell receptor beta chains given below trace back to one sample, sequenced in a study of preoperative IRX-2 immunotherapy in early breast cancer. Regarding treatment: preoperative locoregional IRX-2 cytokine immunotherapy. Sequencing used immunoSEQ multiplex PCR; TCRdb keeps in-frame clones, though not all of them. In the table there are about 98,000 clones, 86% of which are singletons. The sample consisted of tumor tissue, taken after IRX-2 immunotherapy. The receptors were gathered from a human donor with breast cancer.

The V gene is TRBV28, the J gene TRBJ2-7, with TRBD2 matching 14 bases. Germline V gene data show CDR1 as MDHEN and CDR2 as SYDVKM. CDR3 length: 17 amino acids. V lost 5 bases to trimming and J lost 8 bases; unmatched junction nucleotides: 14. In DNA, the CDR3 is TGTGCCAGCAGTAAATCGGGACTAGCGGGGGCCCGTGAGAAGCAGTACTTC. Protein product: CASSKSGLAGAREKQYF. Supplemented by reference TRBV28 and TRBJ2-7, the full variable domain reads DVKVTQSSRYLVKRTGEKVFLECVQDMDHENMFWYRQDPGLGLRLIYFSYDVKMKEKGDIPEGYSVSREKKERFSLILESASTNQTSMYLCASSKSGLAGAREKQYFGPGTRLTVT.

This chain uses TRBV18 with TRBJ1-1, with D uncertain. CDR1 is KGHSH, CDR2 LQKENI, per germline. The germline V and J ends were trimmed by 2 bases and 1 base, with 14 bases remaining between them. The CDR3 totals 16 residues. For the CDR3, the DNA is TGTGCCAGCTCACCAATAGGTGGGAAATCGAACACTGAAGCTTTCTTT. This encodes CASSPIGGKSNTEAFF.

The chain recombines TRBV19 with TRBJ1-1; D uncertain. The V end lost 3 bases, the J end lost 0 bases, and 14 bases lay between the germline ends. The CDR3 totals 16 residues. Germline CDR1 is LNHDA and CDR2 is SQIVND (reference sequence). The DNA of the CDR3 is TGTGCCAGTAGTATCTCGGCCCCCAACTTGAACACTGAAGCTTTCTTT. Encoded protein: CASSISAPNLNTEAFF.

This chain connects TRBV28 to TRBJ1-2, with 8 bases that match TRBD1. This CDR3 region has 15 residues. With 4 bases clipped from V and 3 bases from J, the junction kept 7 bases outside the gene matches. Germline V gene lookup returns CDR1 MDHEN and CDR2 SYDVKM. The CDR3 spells CASSSGQAGYYGYTF. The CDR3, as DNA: TGTGCCAGCAGTTCGGGACAGGCCGGCTACTATGGCTACACCTTC.

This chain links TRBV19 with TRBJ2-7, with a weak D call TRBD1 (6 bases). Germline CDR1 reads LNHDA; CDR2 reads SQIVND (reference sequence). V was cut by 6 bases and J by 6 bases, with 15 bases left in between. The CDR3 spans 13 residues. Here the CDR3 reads CASSSRDKSEQYF. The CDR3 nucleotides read TGTGCCAGTAGCTCCCGGGACAAATCCGAGCAGTACTTC.

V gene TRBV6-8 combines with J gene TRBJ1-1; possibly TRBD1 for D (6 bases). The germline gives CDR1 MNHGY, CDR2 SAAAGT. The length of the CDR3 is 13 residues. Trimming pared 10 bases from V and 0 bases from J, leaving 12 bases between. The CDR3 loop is CAIAQGMNTEAFF. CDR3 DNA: TGTGCCATCGCGCAGGGGATGAACACTGAAGCTTTCTTT.

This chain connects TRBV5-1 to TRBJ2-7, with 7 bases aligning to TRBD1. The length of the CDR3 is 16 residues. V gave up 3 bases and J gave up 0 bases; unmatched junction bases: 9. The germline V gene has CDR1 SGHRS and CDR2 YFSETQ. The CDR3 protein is CASSWNQGVLSYEQYF. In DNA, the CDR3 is TGCGCCAGCAGCTGGAACCAGGGGGTCCTCTCCTACGAGCAGTACTTC.

CDR3: CASNPSGASYNEQFF. Here the CDR3 DNA reads TGTGCCAGTAACCCTAGCGGCGCCTCCTACAATGAGCAGTTCTTC. V and J are TRBV19 and TRBJ2-1, with 7 positions matching TRBD2. The germline V gene has CDR1 LNHDA and CDR2 SQIVND (reference sequence). The CDR3 runs 15 residues. With V trimmed by 7 bases and J by 0 bases, 6 bases remained unmatched.

The CDR3 is CASKEGQELWPQHF. DNA of the CDR3: TGTGCCAGCAAAGAAGGACAGGAGTTGTGGCCCCAGCATTTT. This rearrangement joins TRBV6-8 to TRBJ1-5; 7 bases are a match to TRBD1. After removal of 7 bases from V and 9 bases from J, the junction contained 12 bases not matched to a gene. Germline values: CDR1 MNHGY, CDR2 SAAAGT. The CDR3 covers 14 residues.

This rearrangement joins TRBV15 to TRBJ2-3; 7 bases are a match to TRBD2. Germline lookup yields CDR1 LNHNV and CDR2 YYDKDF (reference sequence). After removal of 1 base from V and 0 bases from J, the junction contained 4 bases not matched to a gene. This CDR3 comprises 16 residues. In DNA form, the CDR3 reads TGTGCCACCAGCAGAGTCCGGGACTACAGCACAGATACGCAGTATTTT. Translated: CATSRVRDYSTDTQYF.

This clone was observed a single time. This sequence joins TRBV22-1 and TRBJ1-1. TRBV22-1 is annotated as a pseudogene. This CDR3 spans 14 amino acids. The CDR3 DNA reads TGTGCCAGCAGCCGCCTGGTTTCGGGGACTGAAGCTTTCTTT. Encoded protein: CASSRLVSGTEAFF.

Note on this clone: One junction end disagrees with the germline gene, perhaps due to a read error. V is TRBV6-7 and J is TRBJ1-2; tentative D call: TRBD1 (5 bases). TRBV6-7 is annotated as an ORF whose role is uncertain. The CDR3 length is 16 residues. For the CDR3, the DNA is TGTGCCAGCAGTTCTGACCGGGACGCCCAGGACTACGGCTACACCTTC. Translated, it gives CASSSDRDAQDYGYTF.

The CDR3 DNA follows: TGCGCCAGCAGCTTGGGGTCGACTCAGGAGCAGTACTTC. Its protein is CASSLGSTQEQYF. The rearrangement joins TRBV23-1 to TRBJ2-7; D is ambiguous. TRBV23-1 is placed among ORFs of uncertain function. Trimming shortened V by 6 bases and J by 7 bases, and 16 bases separated the two germline ends. The CDR3 is made up of 13 amino acids.

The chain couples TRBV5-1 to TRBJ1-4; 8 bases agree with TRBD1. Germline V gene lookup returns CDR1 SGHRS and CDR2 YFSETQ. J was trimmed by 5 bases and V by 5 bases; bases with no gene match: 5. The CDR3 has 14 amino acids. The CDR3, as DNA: TGCGCCAGCAGGTCGACAGGGGAGAATGAAAAACTGTTTTTT. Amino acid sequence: CASRSTGENEKLFF.

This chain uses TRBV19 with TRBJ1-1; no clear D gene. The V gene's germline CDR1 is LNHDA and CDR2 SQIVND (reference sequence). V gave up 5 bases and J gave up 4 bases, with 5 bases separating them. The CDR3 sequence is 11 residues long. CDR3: CASSWVTEAFF. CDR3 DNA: TGTGCCAGTAGTTGGGTCACTGAAGCTTTCTTT. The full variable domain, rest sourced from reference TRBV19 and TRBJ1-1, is DGGITQSPKYLFRKEGQNVTLSCEQNLNHDAMYWYRQDPGQGLRLIYYSQIVNDFQKGDIAEGYSVSREKKESFPLTVTSAQKNPTAFYLCASSWVTEAFFGQGTRLTVV.

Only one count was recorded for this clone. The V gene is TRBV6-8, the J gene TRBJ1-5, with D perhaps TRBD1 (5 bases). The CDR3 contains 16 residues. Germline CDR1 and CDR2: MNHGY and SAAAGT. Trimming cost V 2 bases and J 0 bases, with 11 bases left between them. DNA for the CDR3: TGTGCCAGCAGTTACGGGGGAGGTAATAGCAATCAGCCCCAGCATTTT. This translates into CASSYGGGNSNQPQHF.

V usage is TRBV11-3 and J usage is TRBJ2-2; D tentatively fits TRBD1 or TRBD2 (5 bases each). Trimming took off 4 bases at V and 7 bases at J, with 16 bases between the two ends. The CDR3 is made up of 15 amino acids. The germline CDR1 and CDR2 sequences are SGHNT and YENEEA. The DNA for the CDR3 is TGTGCCAGCAGCTCTTGGGGGAGACGGAGCGGGGAGCTGTTTTTT. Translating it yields CASSSWGRRSGELFF.

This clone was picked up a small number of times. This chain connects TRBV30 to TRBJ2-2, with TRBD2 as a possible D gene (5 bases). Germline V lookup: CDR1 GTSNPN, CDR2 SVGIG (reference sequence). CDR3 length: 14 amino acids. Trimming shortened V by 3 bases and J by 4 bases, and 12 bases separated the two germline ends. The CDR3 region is CAWRLLATTGELFF. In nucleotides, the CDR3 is TGTGCCTGGAGACTTTTAGCGACCACCGGGGAGCTGTTTTTT.